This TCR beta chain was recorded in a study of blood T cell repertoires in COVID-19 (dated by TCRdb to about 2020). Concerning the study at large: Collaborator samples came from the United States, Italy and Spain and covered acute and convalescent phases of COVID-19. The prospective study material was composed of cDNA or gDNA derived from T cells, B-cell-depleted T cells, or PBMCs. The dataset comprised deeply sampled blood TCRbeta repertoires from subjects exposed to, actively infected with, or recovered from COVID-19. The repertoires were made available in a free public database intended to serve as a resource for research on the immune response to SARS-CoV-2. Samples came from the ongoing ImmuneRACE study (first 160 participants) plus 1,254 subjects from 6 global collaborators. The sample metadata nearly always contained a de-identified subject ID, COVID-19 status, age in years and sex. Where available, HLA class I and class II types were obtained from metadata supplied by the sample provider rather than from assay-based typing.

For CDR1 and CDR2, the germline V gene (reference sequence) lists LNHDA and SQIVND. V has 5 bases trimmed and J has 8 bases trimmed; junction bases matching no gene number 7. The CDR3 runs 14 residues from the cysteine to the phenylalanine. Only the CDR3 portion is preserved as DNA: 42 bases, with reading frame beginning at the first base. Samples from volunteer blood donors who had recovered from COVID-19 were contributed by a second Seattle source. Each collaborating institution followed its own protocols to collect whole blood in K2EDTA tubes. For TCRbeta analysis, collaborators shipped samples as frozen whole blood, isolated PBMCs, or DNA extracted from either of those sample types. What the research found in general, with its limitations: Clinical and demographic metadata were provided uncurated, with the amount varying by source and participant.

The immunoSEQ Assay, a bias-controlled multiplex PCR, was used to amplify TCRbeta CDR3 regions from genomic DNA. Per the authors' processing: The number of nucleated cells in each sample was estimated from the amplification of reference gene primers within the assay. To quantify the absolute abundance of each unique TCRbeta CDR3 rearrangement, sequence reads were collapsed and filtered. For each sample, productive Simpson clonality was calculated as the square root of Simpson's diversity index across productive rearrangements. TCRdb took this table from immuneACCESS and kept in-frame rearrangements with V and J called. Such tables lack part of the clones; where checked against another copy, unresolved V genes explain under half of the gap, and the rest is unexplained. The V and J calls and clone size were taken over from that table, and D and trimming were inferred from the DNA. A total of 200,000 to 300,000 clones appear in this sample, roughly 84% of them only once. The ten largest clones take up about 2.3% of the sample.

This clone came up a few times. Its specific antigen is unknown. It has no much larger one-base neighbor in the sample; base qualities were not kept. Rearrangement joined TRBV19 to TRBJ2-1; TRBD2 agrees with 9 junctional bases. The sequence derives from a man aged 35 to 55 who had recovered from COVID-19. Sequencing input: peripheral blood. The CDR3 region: CASSPVAGVYEQFF. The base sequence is TGTGCCAGTAGTCCCGTAGCGGGAGTTTATGAGCAGTTCTTC. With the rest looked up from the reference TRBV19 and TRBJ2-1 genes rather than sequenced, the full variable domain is DGGITQSPKYLFRKEGQNVTLSCEQNLNHDAMYWYRQDPGQGLRLIYYSQIVNDFQKGDIAEGYSVSREKKESFPLTVTSAQKNPTAFYLCASSPVAGVYEQFFGPGTRLTVL.